The subject of this entry is one TCR beta chain. The CDR3 consists of 13 residues. The ends were cut back, 4 bases at V and 13 bases at J, with 17 bases in the middle. Germline V gene data show CDR1 as WNHNN and CDR2 as SYGVQD (reference sequence). These data are taken from a study of blood T cell repertoires in COVID-19. TCRdb's copy holds only in-frame clones and misses some; the assay was immunoSEQ multiplex PCR. The repertoire includes some 200,000 clones, just over 85% of them detected once, and around 1.5% sits in the top ten. The chain joins TRBV10-1 to TRBJ2-1; D remains ambiguous. Sequencing was carried out using peripheral blood. The receptor was derived from a man between 18 and 35 years old with active or convalescent COVID-19. CDR3 DNA sequence: TGCGCCAGCAGTGGAAACCTCATGGGCTCCCAGTTCTTC. Protein: CASSGNLMGSQFF.